This T cell receptor (beta chain) emerged from a study of blood T cell repertoires in COVID-19. The germline V gene encodes CDR1 SNHLY and CDR2 FYNNEI. V was trimmed by 6 bases and J by 0 bases, leaving 8 bases between them. CDR3 length: 13 residues. Sequencing was performed with immunoSEQ multiplex PCR; in TCRdb, only in-frame clones are kept and a portion is missing. The sample has more than 150,000 clones; roughly 80% are singletons. Worth noting for this clone: In the same sample, other DNA sequences code for this CDR3.

The gene calls are TRBV2 and TRBJ1-1, with D perhaps matching TRBD1 (5 bases). The sequence came from a human donor in a cohort sampled during active COVID-19. Sequencing was done on a sample of peripheral blood. The CDR3 nucleotides are TGTGCCAGCAGCCAGGGCCTGAACACTGAAGCTTTCTTT. Translating gives CASSQGLNTEAFF.